Listed below are T cell receptor beta chains from one sample, sequenced in a study of T cell repertoires in cytomegalovirus infection. TCRdb reanalysed the reads using MiXCR and keeps one entry per CDR3 protein. The table lists about 340,000 distinct CDR3 sequences, 25% to 35% of them singletons. The antigens for these receptors are not known. The source was cultured PBMCs, collected from culture after CMV antigen stimulation. These receptors all stem from a human donor in good health (CMV status not recorded). Some clones in this sample may be carry-over from other donors' samples. CDR3s include the opening cysteine and the closing phenylalanine or tryptophan. Fields, in order: D gene, clone size, J gene, V gene, CDR3 protein, CDR3 DNA. A D gene is named only where the DNA matches it firmly. Not all rows give a size; the values are once, few, many and, for expanded clones, a class.

d_call: -; clone_size: -; j_call: TRBJ2-7; v_call: TRBV6-2/TRBV6-3; cdr3_aa: CASRYGPTYEQYF; cdr3_nt: TGTGCCAGCAGGTACGGGCCAACCTACGAGCAGTACTTC
d_call: TRBD1; clone_size: -; j_call: TRBJ1-2; v_call: TRBV12-3/TRBV12-4; cdr3_aa: CASSTQGAGYGYTF; cdr3_nt: TGTGCCAGCAGTACACAGGGGGCTGGCTATGGCTACACCTTC
d_call: TRBD1; clone_size: -; j_call: TRBJ2-2; v_call: TRBV12-3/TRBV12-4; cdr3_aa: CASSWDRPDTGELFF; cdr3_nt: TGTGCCAGCAGCTGGGACAGGCCGGACACCGGGGAGCTGTTTTTT
d_call: -; clone_size: -; j_call: TRBJ2-5; v_call: TRBV27; cdr3_aa: CASSLGGTKTQYF; cdr3_nt: TGTGCCAGCAGTTTAGGCGGGACAAAGACCCAGTACTTC
d_call: TRBD2; clone_size: -; j_call: TRBJ2-5; v_call: TRBV20-1; cdr3_aa: CSARDGTSGEETQYF; cdr3_nt: TGCAGTGCTAGAGATGGGACTAGCGGGGAAGAGACCCAGTACTTC
d_call: TRBD1; clone_size: many; j_call: TRBJ2-1; v_call: TRBV29-1; cdr3_aa: CSVYRDREQFF; cdr3_nt: TGCAGCGTTTACCGGGACAGAGAGCAGTTCTTC
d_call: -; clone_size: -; j_call: TRBJ1-1; v_call: TRBV14; cdr3_aa: CASSQVGGVSDTEAFF; cdr3_nt: TGTGCCAGCAGCCAGGTGGGAGGGGTATCGGACACTGAAGCTTTCTTT
d_call: TRBD1; clone_size: -; j_call: TRBJ2-5; v_call: TRBV20-1; cdr3_aa: CSPRQGETQYF; cdr3_nt: TGCAGTCCAAGACAGGGTGAGACCCAGTACTTC
d_call: TRBD1; clone_size: -; j_call: TRBJ1-4; v_call: TRBV6-6; cdr3_aa: CASRARGPNEKLFF; cdr3_nt: TGTGCCAGCAGGGCCAGGGGGCCGAATGAAAAACTGTTTTTT
d_call: -; clone_size: -; j_call: TRBJ2-3; v_call: TRBV6-5; cdr3_aa: CASRSLDTQYF; cdr3_nt: TGTGCCAGCAGATCACTAGATACGCAGTATTTT
d_call: TRBD1; clone_size: -; j_call: TRBJ1-2; v_call: TRBV7-4; cdr3_aa: CASSLGGFQYGYTF; cdr3_nt: TGTGCCAGCAGCCTAGGGGGCTTTCAGTATGGCTACACCTTC
d_call: -; clone_size: -; j_call: TRBJ1-1; v_call: TRBV19; cdr3_aa: CASREQGFDTEAFF; cdr3_nt: TGTGCCAGTAGGGAACAGGGATTTGACACTGAAGCTTTCTTT
d_call: -; clone_size: many; j_call: TRBJ1-1; v_call: TRBV7-2; cdr3_aa: CASSHPEGSTEAFF; cdr3_nt: TGTGCCAGCAGCCATCCGGAGGGGTCCACTGAAGCTTTCTTT
d_call: -; clone_size: -; j_call: TRBJ2-4; v_call: TRBV5-1; cdr3_aa: CASSLGPQYF; cdr3_nt: TGCGCCAGCAGCTTGGGACCTCAGTACTTC
d_call: TRBD2; clone_size: -; j_call: TRBJ2-1; v_call: TRBV20-1; cdr3_aa: CSADGRRSYNEQFF; cdr3_nt: TGCAGTGCTGACGGGAGGCGTTCCTACAATGAGCAGTTCTTC
d_call: TRBD1; clone_size: few; j_call: TRBJ1-5; v_call: TRBV5-6; cdr3_aa: CASSAVRDSYQPQHF; cdr3_nt: TGTGCCAGCAGCGCGGTCCGGGACAGTTATCAGCCCCAGCATTTT
d_call: TRBD1; clone_size: -; j_call: TRBJ1-1; v_call: TRBV19; cdr3_aa: CASSLRDRGPEAFF; cdr3_nt: TGTGCCAGTAGTCTCCGGGACAGGGGGCCCGAAGCTTTCTTT
d_call: -; clone_size: -; j_call: TRBJ1-1; v_call: TRBV6-5; cdr3_aa: CASSYARAMNTEAFF; cdr3_nt: TGTGCCAGCAGTTACGCGCGGGCTATGAACACTGAAGCTTTCTTT
d_call: TRBD1; clone_size: few; j_call: TRBJ2-5; v_call: TRBV7-9; cdr3_aa: CASSDDRAGGETQYF; cdr3_nt: TGTGCCAGCAGCGACGACAGGGCTGGAGGAGAGACCCAGTACTTC
d_call: -; clone_size: -; j_call: TRBJ2-3; v_call: TRBV6-1; cdr3_aa: CASSQPTDTDTQYF; cdr3_nt: TGTGCCAGCAGTCAGCCAACAGACACAGATACGCAGTATTTT
d_call: -; clone_size: few; j_call: TRBJ2-1; v_call: TRBV5-3; cdr3_aa: CARSWTEGEQFF; cdr3_nt: TGTGCCAGAAGCTGGACGGAGGGTGAGCAGTTCTTC
d_call: TRBD1; clone_size: -; j_call: TRBJ1-5; v_call: TRBV4-1; cdr3_aa: CASSQDYSRGKPQHF; cdr3_nt: TGCGCCAGCAGCCAAGATTACAGCAGGGGGAAGCCCCAGCATTTT